This TCR beta chain appears in the sequencing data of a study of beta chain features in type 1 diabetes. Study details: Cell yields, gender and age were comparable in patients and healthy donors. Study-wide findings and caveats: Moderately but significantly shorter TCRB CDR3s were found in Type 1 diabetes patients in all four CD4+ subsets. The question left open here concerned HLA type influencing TCRB rearrangement. Within patients, naive, central memory and Treg TCRB repertoires seemed more similar than within healthy donors.

The investigators reverse transcribed all of the isolated RNA, so they sequenced expressed TCRB transcripts. The table came from immunoSEQ multiplex PCR; TCRdb's copy has only in-frame clones and leaves some out. The sample yields roughly 340,000 clones, approximately 12% seen once. With respect to this clone: Antigen specificity is unknown.

Looked up from germline, CDR1 is SSHAT and CDR2 is FNYEAQ (reference sequence). The CDR3 extends over 17 amino acids. Losses at the gene ends were 6 bases for V and 5 bases for J; bases not matched to a gene: 12. The sequence derives from a woman aged 18-29 years with type 1 diabetes. The source material was naive CD4+ T cells from blood. V usage is TRBV7-7 and J usage is TRBJ2-2, with 10 nucleotides matching TRBD1. CDR3 DNA sequence: TGTGCCAGCAGATATCAGGCACCGGGACAGGGGACCGGGGAGCTGTTTTTT. Translating it yields CASRYQAPGQGTGELFF.